Presented here are 10 T cell receptor beta chains from one specimen sequenced in a study of blood T cell repertoires in COVID-19. Measured with immunoSEQ multiplex PCR; TCRdb has only the in-frame clones, and not every one. Of approximately 240,000 clones in the sample, roughly 80% are singletons; the top ten hold roughly 4.2%. The specimen sequenced was peripheral blood. These receptors originate from a woman in her forties with active or convalescent COVID-19.

The genes are TRBV5-5 and TRBJ1-5; D is ambiguous. The CDR3 has 15 residues. V gave up 4 bases and J gave up 1 base, with 12 bases separating them. Germline V lookup: CDR1 SGHKS, CDR2 YYEKEE (reference sequence). The CDR3 DNA follows: TGTGCCAGCAGCCCACTGCTTCGGAGCAATCAGCCCCAGCATTTT. As protein: CASSPLLRSNQPQHF.

The rearrangement joins TRBV12-3 or TRBV12-4 to TRBJ2-3; D possibly corresponds to TRBD1 (6 bases). CDR3 length equals 12 residues. CDR3 residues: CASGVLTDTQYF. In nucleotides, the CDR3 is TGTGCTTCAGGGGTTCTCACGGATACGCAGTATTTT.

The sample holds one count of this clone. The J gene is TRBJ1-6, the V gene TRBV4-2; no reliable D call. Trimming stripped 3 bases from V and 4 bases from J, with 7 bases between. In germline, CDR1 is LGHNA, CDR2 YNFKEQ. CDR3 length: 14 residues. The CDR3 region is CASSQGEYNSPLHF. In nucleotides, the CDR3 is TGTGCCAGCAGCCAGGGAGAGTATAATTCACCCCTCCACTTT.

This clone was observed once. V gene TRBV10-2 combines with J gene TRBJ1-5; maybe TRBD1 (6 bases). Trimming pared 7 bases from V and 0 bases from J, leaving 10 bases between. The CDR3 is 14 amino acids. Germline values: CDR1 WSHSY, CDR2 SAAADI. The CDR3 here is CASMDSYSNQPQHF. The CDR3 DNA follows: TGCGCCAGCATGGACAGTTATAGCAATCAGCCCCAGCATTTT.

The chain couples TRBV28 to TRBJ1-2; 7 bases match TRBD1. In germline, CDR1 is MDHEN, CDR2 SYDVKM. The CDR3 has 17 residues. V dropped 5 bases and J dropped 4; count of bases not matched to a gene: 16. The CDR3: CASSLRYYRDSSYGYTF. The CDR3 DNA sequence: TGTGCCAGCAGTCTCCGATACTATAGGGACAGTTCCTATGGCTACACCTTC.

The gene calls are TRBV11-2 and TRBJ1-3; D remains unclear. V was clipped by 6 bases and J by 4 bases, with 13 bases between them. Germline V lookup: CDR1 SGHAT, CDR2 FQNNGV. CDR3 length equals 14 residues. CDR3 in amino acids: CASRPGGAGNTIYF. CDR3 nucleotide sequence: TGTGCCAGCAGGCCAGGAGGAGCGGGAAACACCATATATTTT.

This clone was found a few times. The gene calls are TRBV7-9 and TRBJ2-2; 9 positions match TRBD2. Unmatched junction bases numbered 8, after V lost 5 bases and J lost 4 bases. Germline loops: CDR1 SEHNR, CDR2 FQNEAQ (reference sequence). The CDR3 is made up of 16 amino acids. CDR3 DNA: TGTGCCAGCAGCCCGAGCGGGGGGCGGCGCACCGGGGAGCTGTTTTTT. Translated, it gives CASSPSGGRRTGELFF.

DNA of the CDR3: TGTGCCAGAAGCTGGCGGGCAACCAAGTACGTC. Translation: CARSWRATKYV. This chain joins TRBV5-3 and TRBJ2-7, with D maybe TRBD2 (5 bases). TRBV5-3 counts as an open reading frame of uncertain function. V lost 3 bases and J 11 bases, leaving 12 bases between the germline ends. CDR3 length: 11 residues.

The chain joins TRBV12-3 or TRBV12-4 to TRBJ1-5; TRBD1 might be the D (6 bases). The CDR3 has 13 amino acids. Between the trimmed V and J ends, which lost 2 bases and 5 bases, there was a span of 7 bases. The CDR3 DNA reads as TGTGCCAGCAGTTTAAACAGGGATCAGCCCCAGCATTTT. Its translation: CASSLNRDQPQHF.

The chain links TRBV10-2 to TRBJ1-4, with 8 bases that match TRBD1. Germline trimming cut 4 bases from V and 5 bases from J; bases unmatched to any gene: 3. This CDR3 has 14 amino acids. Germline CDR1 WSHSY, CDR2 SAAADI. In DNA, the CDR3 is TGCGCCAGCAGTGTCCGGGACAGGAATGAAAAACTGTTTTTT. Translated: CASSVRDRNEKLFF.